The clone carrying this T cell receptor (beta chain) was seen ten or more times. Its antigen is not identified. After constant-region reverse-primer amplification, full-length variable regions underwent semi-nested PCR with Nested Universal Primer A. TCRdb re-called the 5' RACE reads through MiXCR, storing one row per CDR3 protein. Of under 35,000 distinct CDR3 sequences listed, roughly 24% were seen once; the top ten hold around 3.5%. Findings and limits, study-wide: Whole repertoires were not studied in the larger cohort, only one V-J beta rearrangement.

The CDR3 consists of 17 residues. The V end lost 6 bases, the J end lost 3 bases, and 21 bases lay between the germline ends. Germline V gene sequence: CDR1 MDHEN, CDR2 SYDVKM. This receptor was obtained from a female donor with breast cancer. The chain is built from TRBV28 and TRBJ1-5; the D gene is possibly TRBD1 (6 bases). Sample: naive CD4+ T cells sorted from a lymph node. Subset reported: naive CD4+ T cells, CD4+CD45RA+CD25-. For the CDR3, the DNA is TGTGCCAGCAGCGAAGGGGGAGTGGGCGCATCCAATCAGCCCCAGCATTTT. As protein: CASSEGGVGASNQPQHF. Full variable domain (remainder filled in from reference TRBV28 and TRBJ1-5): DVKVTQSSRYLVKRTGEKVFLECVQDMDHENMFWYRQDPGLGLRLIYFSYDVKMKEKGDIPEGYSVSREKKERFSLILESASTNQTSMYLCASSEGGVGASNQPQHFGDGTRLSIL.